This T cell receptor beta chain was documented in a study of PD-1 blockade in classical Hodgkin lymphoma. Study in general: Nivolumab 3 mg/kg was given intravenously every 2 weeks.

Concerning this clone itself: No antigen is known for it.

The repertoire was sequenced with immunoSEQ multiplex PCR; TCRdb's copy has only in-frame clones and lacks some. Of some 38,000 clones in the sample, 76% were seen once. V lost 4 bases and J 2 bases, leaving 12 bases between the germline ends. The CDR3 runs to 14 residues. Germline loops: CDR1 SGHTA, CDR2 FQGNSA. Every patient was affected by relapse after autologous stem cell transplantation, while exposure to brentuximab vedotin was not uniform. Each best response was a complete response, a partial response or progressive disease. Study-level findings and limits: It was CD4+ TCR diversity, not CD8+, that rose significantly by C4D1. Relapsed/refractory patients reportedly had lower baseline diversity than newly diagnosed patients.

This TCR was recovered from a human donor with classical Hodgkin lymphoma. The sample in question was peripheral blood mononuclear cells (PBMCs), obtained before the second cycle of nivolumab. This chain joins TRBV7-2 and TRBJ2-7; either TRBD1 or TRBD2 may fit D (6 bases each). The CDR3 sequence is CASSSSGEAYEQYF. The CDR3 coding sequence is TGTGCCAGCAGCTCATCAGGGGAGGCCTACGAGCAGTACTTC.